This T cell receptor beta chain was documented in a study of T cell responses to AZD1222 COVID-19 vaccine. Here immunoSEQ multiplex PCR was the method, and the copy in TCRdb shows in-frame clones only, minus some. The sample contains roughly 140,000 clones, 90% to 95% of which appear only once. Germline V lookup: CDR1 SQVTM, CDR2 ANQGSEA. V shed 0 bases and J 9 bases; nucleotides not matched to a gene: 5. The CDR3 totals 13 residues. The starting material was peripheral blood, obtained on day 0 of AZD1222 vaccination. The TCR was taken from an adult in good health. This sequence joins TRBV29-1 and TRBJ1-5, with 7 bases aligning to TRBD1. As DNA, the CDR3 is TGCAGCGTTGAAGAACCGGAGGGGGCGCCCCAGCATTTT. Translating gives CSVEEPEGAPQHF.